The sequence of this T cell receptor (beta chain) was determined in a study of patients and donors after allogeneic stem cell transplantation. From the RT-PCR reads, TCRdb called clonotypes with MiXCR, one entry per CDR3 protein. The table shows approximately 200,000 distinct CDR3 sequences, with about 38% occurring only once. V was clipped by 4 bases and J by 1 base; unmatched bases: 3. CDR3 length: 15 amino acids. The germline V gene has CDR1 LGHDT and CDR2 YNNKEL (reference sequence). The J gene is TRBJ1-5, the V gene TRBV3-1, with TRBD1 identical over 8 bases. The sequence derives from a human donor who was either an allogeneic HSCT recipient or a stem cell or donor lymphocyte infusion donor (not recorded which). It is not recorded whose cells these are; they may come from a transplant donor. Sequenced: blood, either unsorted or a sorted T cell fraction (not recorded which). CDR3 nucleotides: TGTGCCAGCAGCCCCTCAGGGGGCAGCAATCAGCCCCAGCATTTT. Amino acids: CASSPSGGSNQPQHF. The full variable domain, completed using reference TRBV3-1 and TRBJ1-5, is DTAVSQTPKYLVTQMGNDKSIKCEQNLGHDTMYWYKQDSKKFLKIMFSYNNKELIINETVPNRFSPKSPDKAHLNLHINSLELGDSAVYFCASSPSGGSNQPQHFGDGTRLSIL.